This T cell receptor beta chain was observed in a study of shared clonotypes between healthy human individuals. Findings and limits, study-wide: Donor scarcity curtailed the genetic and exposure-history diversity represented herein.

Of note for this clone: Its specificity is unknown.

Here immunoSEQ multiplex PCR was the method, and the copy in TCRdb shows in-frame clones only, minus some. The table records 1,100,000 or so clones, around three quarters of them present only once. The length of the CDR3 is 14 residues. The V gene lost 3 bases and the J gene lost 0 bases, with 8 bases spanning the gap. CDR1 is SGHRS and CDR2 is YFSETQ in the germline V gene. This clonotype was obtained from a young man in good health. Some clones in this sample may be carry-over from other donors' samples. Sequencing was done on a sample of memory CD4+ T cells from PBMCs. Stated subset: CD45RA-negative fraction. The rearrangement joins TRBV5-1 to TRBJ2-3, with D possibly matching TRBD2 (6 bases). The CDR3 spells CASSWEASTDTQYF. DNA of the CDR3: TGCGCCAGCAGCTGGGAGGCTAGCACAGATACGCAGTATTTT.